Listed here are 9 T cell receptor beta chains from one sample, sequenced in a study of cytomegalovirus exposure and HLA in healthy donors. The PCR ran on 60 Vbeta and 13 Jbeta primers. Generated by immunoSEQ multiplex PCR, the TCRdb table keeps only in-frame clones and is missing some. The table includes around 250,000 clones, approximately 91% detected once. The sequenced sample was PBMCs. Receptor source: a girl aged 2-10 years in good health and CMV-seronegative.

The DNA of the CDR3 is TGCGCCAGCGGAAAGACAGGGTTAGGCCAGAGTGTCGGGGAGCTGTTTTTT. Residues: CASGKTGLGQSVGELFF. V is TRBV5-1 and J is TRBJ2-2, with TRBD1 identical over 7 bases. V was clipped by 7 bases and J by 7 bases; unmatched bases: 19. CDR3 length equals 17 residues. CDR1 and CDR2 from the germline V gene are SGHRS and YFSETQ.

The chain employs TRBV7-8 and TRBJ1-1; the D is unclear. Germline V CDR1 and CDR2: SGHVS, FQNEAQ. V lost 3 bases, J lost 12 bases, and 14 bases lay in between. CDR3 length equals 12 residues. The CDR3 nucleotides are TGTGCCAGCAGCTTTTCAGCAGGAAGAACTTTCTTT. Protein sequence: CASSFSAGRTFF.

The rearrangement uses TRBV15 and TRBJ2-3, with 7 bases matching TRBD2. V shed 4 bases, J shed 4 bases, and the junction held 2 bases outside the gene matches. Germline CDR1 LNHNV, CDR2 YYDKDF (reference sequence). The CDR3 contains 13 residues. The CDR3 DNA sequence: TGTGCCACCAGCAATGGGGGGGCAGATACGCAGTATTTT. Translating gives CATSNGGADTQYF.

The V gene is TRBV14, the J gene TRBJ1-6, with D unclear. This CDR3 has 14 amino acids. V was cut by 5 bases and J by 10 bases, with 15 bases left in between. CDR1 and CDR2 (germline): SGHDN, FVKESK. CDR3 sequence (DNA): TGTGCCAGCAGCTCGGACGGCAGCGGATCACCCCTCCACTTT. Protein: CASSSDGSGSPLHF.

The count of this clone is one. The CDR3 reads CASRPGLAGGPNYNEQFF. CDR3 nucleotide sequence: TGTGCCAGCAGGCCGGGACTAGCGGGAGGACCGAACTACAATGAGCAGTTCTTC. The chain employs TRBV27 and TRBJ2-1; 15 bases are a match to TRBD2. Germline CDR1 is MNHEY and CDR2 is SMNVEV (reference sequence). The CDR3 length is 18 residues. J lost 3 bases, V lost 6 bases, and 9 bases had no gene match.

The V and J genes are TRBV4-1 and TRBJ1-5, with D uncertain. Germline V gives CDR1 MGHRA, CDR2 YSYEKL. The CDR3 spans 14 residues. V lost 0 bases to trimming and J lost 7 bases, with 10 bases between them. The CDR3 loop reads CASSQDPSEQPQHF. The CDR3 DNA is TGCGCCAGCAGCCAAGATCCAAGCGAGCAGCCCCAGCATTTT.

This chain links TRBV5-1 with TRBJ1-3, with 8 bases that match TRBD1. This CDR3 contains 16 residues. V gave up 0 bases and J gave up 0 bases; unmatched junction bases: 2. CDR1 is SGHRS, CDR2 YFSETQ, per germline. The CDR3 is CASSLEGQVSGNTIYF. The DNA for the CDR3 is TGCGCCAGCAGCTTGGAGGGACAGGTCTCTGGAAACACCATATATTTT.

The chain is built from TRBV29-1 and TRBJ1-1; D remains unclear. CDR3 length: 10 amino acids. Germline V gene data show CDR1 as SQVTM and CDR2 as ANQGSEA. Trimming stripped 6 bases from V and 6 bases from J, with 8 bases between. The CDR3 loop is CSVRTAEAFF. The CDR3 DNA is TGCAGCGTGAGGACTGCTGAAGCTTTCTTT. The full variable domain, completed using reference TRBV29-1 and TRBJ1-1, is SAVISQKPSRDICQRGTSLTIQCQVDSQVTMMFWYRQQPGQSLTLIATANQGSEATYESGFVIDKFPISRPNLTFSTLTVSNMSPEDSSIYLCSVRTAEAFFGQGTRLTVV.

CDR3 loop: CASSPRLAGSPPDTQYF. The CDR3 DNA sequence: TGTGCCAGCAGCCCGAGACTAGCGGGGAGCCCCCCAGATACGCAGTATTTT. The chain couples TRBV5-4 to TRBJ2-3; 11 bases agree with TRBD2. Trimming at V came to 4 bases and at J to 4 bases, leaving 11 bases not matched to a gene. Germline V lookup: CDR1 SGHNT, CDR2 YYREEE (reference sequence). The CDR3 is made up of 17 amino acids.